The source of this T cell receptor (beta chain) is a study of blood T cell repertoires in COVID-19. Symptom resolution, clearance, or two negative PCRs marked donors in Cohort 3 as recovered. As originally analysed: Reference gene primer amplification gave nucleated cell count estimates. TCRdb's table, derived via immunoSEQ multiplex PCR, lists solely in-frame clones and lacks some. V and J calls and clone size are those listed in that table; D and trimming were worked out from the DNA. The table has about 120,000 clones, roughly 84% seen once. In this sample, this clone turned up once. V lost 2 bases and J lost 5; bases outside the gene matches: 7. This CDR3 spans 16 amino acids.

The clonotype originates from a woman aged 25-40 years who had recovered from COVID-19. V and J are TRBV23-1 and TRBJ1-5, with 9 bases matching TRBD1. TRBV23-1 is an ORF; its function is uncertain. The sample comprised PBMCs or T cells enriched from blood (not recorded which). The CDR3 DNA follows: TGCGCCAGCAGTCAAACCGGGACAGGGTGGGATCAGCCCCAGCATTTT. This sequence encodes CASSQTGTGWDQPQHF.